This TCR beta chain was recorded in a study of blood T cell repertoires in COVID-19. This clone was seen only a few times. Under the authors' procedure: Amplification with reference gene primers provided the estimates of nucleated cell counts. Repertoires were generated with immunoSEQ multiplex PCR, while TCRdb's copy carries only in-frame clones and drops some. D and trimming were read from the DNA, whereas the V and J calls and clone size are those reported in that table. The table includes about 120,000 clones, 75% to 90% detected once. CDR3 length equals 17 residues. V trimming: 4 bases; J trimming: 3 bases; junction bases outside the gene matches: 11. Germline values: CDR1 SGHNT, CDR2 YYREEE (reference sequence).

The chain has TRBV5-4 and TRBJ2-2, with 8 bases lining up with TRBD2. The sequence came from a man in his forties with acute or convalescent COVID-19. The sequenced sample was peripheral blood. CDR3 residues: CASSPPRGAQDTGELFF. The CDR3 DNA follows: TGTGCCAGCAGCCCCCCGCGGGGGGCGCAGGACACCGGGGAGCTGTTTTTT.